This TCR beta chain stems from a study of T cells of healthy individuals. Trimming shortened V by 4 bases and J by 1 base, and 25 bases separated the two germline ends. The germline CDR1 and CDR2 sequences are ENHRY and SYGVKD. The CDR3 sequence is 19 residues long. TCRdb processed the 5' RACE reads anew with MiXCR; each CDR3 protein has one entry. The table records 40,000 to 65,000 distinct CDR3 sequences, over 12% of them present only once. The clonotype was recovered from a human donor in good health. The chain employs TRBV10-3 and TRBJ1-2; possible D gene TRBD1, 6 bases. CDR3 amino acids: CAISVTVGGNQGINYGYTF. DNA of the CDR3: TGTGCCATCAGTGTGACAGTAGGAGGGAACCAGGGGATTAACTATGGCTACACCTTC.